Following are 29 T cell receptor beta chains from one sample sequenced in a study of tissue T cells after allogeneic stem cell transplantation. Time point here: mouse harvest day 7 after allogeneic transplant. The graft held 10^6 splenic CD5+ T cells and 10^7 T-cell-depleted bone marrow cells. Assay used: immunoSEQ multiplex PCR; TCRdb lists only in-frame clones, some missing. The sample holds about 6,600 clones; around 50% are singletons and the top ten take about 8%. The sequencing input was lymph node tissue. The receptors derive from a female BALB/c mouse given C57BL/6 T cells with graft-versus-host disease after an allogeneic hematopoietic cell transplant.

In the case of this clone: Gene names refer to mouse genes. The read stops 1 residue short of the end of the CDR3; the missing end is completed from the germline J gene. The chain joins TRBV16 to TRBJ2-5; TRBD2 matches 7 bases. This CDR3 has 12 amino acids. CDR1 and CDR2 (germline): SGHSA, FRNQAP. V was clipped by 6 bases and J by 3 bases; unmatched bases: 0. The CDR3 loop reads CASRDWQDTQYF. Partial CDR3 DNA: TGTGCAAGCAGGGACTGGCAAGACACCCAGTAC.

Turning to this clone: The gene symbols are mouse symbols. Read sequence stops 1 residue before the CDR3 end, and the germline J gene provides the missing end. The chain combines TRBV3 with TRBJ2-1; D remains unclear. In germline, CDR1 is SNHLY, CDR2 FYNGKV (reference sequence). The germline V and J ends were trimmed by 4 bases and 1 base, with 5 bases remaining between them. The CDR3 runs to 13 residues. The CDR3 loop is CASSSDNYAEQFF. Partial CDR3 DNA: TGTGCCAGCAGCTCGGACAACTATGCTGAGCAGTTC.

Of note for this clone: Gene names are the mouse ones. The CDR3 goes on 1 residue after the read ends, and that part is filled in from the germline J gene. This rearrangement joins TRBV26 to TRBJ1-3; D is possibly TRBD1 (5 bases). The ends were cut back, 6 bases at V and 0 bases at J, with 9 bases in the middle. Per germline, CDR1 KGHPV and CDR2 FQNQEV (reference sequence). This CDR3 has 14 amino acids. CDR3 sequence: CASSPTDSGNTLYF. CDR3 bases read: TGTGCCAGCAGCCCGACAGATTCTGGAAATACGCTCTAT.

A remark on this clone: Here the gene names and germline are mouse. The DNA ends 1 residue before the CDR3 does, and the rest of the CDR3 is filled in from the germline J gene. The chain couples TRBV26 to TRBJ1-4; a possible D gene is TRBD1 (5 bases). V shed 2 bases and J shed 2 bases, with 6 bases lying between them. The CDR3 loop spans 14 amino acids. Per germline, CDR1 KGHPV and CDR2 FQNQEV (reference sequence). CDR3 loop: CASSLGQSNERLFF. CDR3 DNA, as far as it was read: TGTGCCAGCAGTCTGGGACAATCCAACGAAAGATTATTT.

On this clone: The listed genes are named as in mouse. The sequenced fragment ends 1 residue before the CDR3 boundary, so the rest is inferred from the germline J gene. This chain connects TRBV26 to TRBJ2-1; tentatively, D is TRBD1 or TRBD2 (5 bases each). Trimming shortened V by 3 bases and J by 0 bases, and 6 bases separated the two germline ends. Germline CDR1 and CDR2: KGHPV and FQNQEV (reference sequence). CDR3 length: 14 amino acids. CDR3 sequence reads: CASSLGANYAEQFF. Partial CDR3 DNA: TGTGCCAGCAGTCTTGGGGCTAACTATGCTGAGCAGTTC.

About this clone itself: The gene names here belong to mouse. The read finishes 1 residue shy of the CDR3 end, and the germline J gene is used to complete it. Other DNA sequences in the sample encode the same CDR3. The J gene is TRBJ1-2, the V gene TRBV26; TRBD1 aligns across 9 bases. In germline, CDR1 is KGHPV, CDR2 FQNQEV (reference sequence). The J segment lost 2 bases and the V segment lost 3 bases, leaving 4 bases of the junction unmatched. The CDR3 sequence is 15 residues long. The CDR3 sequence is CASSLPGQGNSDYTF. Incomplete CDR3 DNA: TGTGCCAGCAGTCTTCCGGGACAGGGTAACTCCGACTACACC.

This clone turned up a few times. Gene names follow the mouse nomenclature. The read ends 1 residue before the CDR3 terminus; that terminus is restored from the germline J gene. The chain uses TRBV26 and TRBJ1-1, with D possibly being TRBD1 (6 bases). There are 13 residues in the CDR3. V lost 4 bases and J 3 bases, leaving 9 bases between the germline ends. Germline V gene lookup returns CDR1 KGHPV and CDR2 FQNQEV (reference sequence). The chain's CDR3 is CASSPRGDTEVFF. The CDR3 DNA, read in part, is TGTGCCAGCAGTCCCAGGGGAGACACAGAAGTCTTC.

The sample holds a few counts of this clone. Mouse gene names apply. Read coverage stops 1 residue before the CDR3 terminus; the germline J gene supplies the remainder. The same CDR3 arises from other DNA sequences in this sample as well. V and J are TRBV26 and TRBJ1-2; D gene unclear. The V gene's germline CDR1 is KGHPV and CDR2 FQNQEV (reference sequence). Trimming removed 2 bases from V and 0 bases from J, with 4 bases in between. CDR3 length: 13 amino acids. The CDR3 sequence is CASSLGTNSDYTF. The sequenced CDR3 bases are TGTGCCAGCAGTCTGGGGACAAACTCCGACTACACC.

By its share, this clone is medium-sized. Here the gene names and germline are mouse. The sequenced fragment ends 1 residue before the CDR3 boundary, so the rest is inferred from the germline J gene. This chain joins TRBV16 and TRBJ2-7; 7 bases align to TRBD1. The CDR3 length is 15 residues. V lost 5 bases and J lost 0; bases outside the gene matches: 7. CDR1 is SGHSA, CDR2 FRNQAP, per germline. The CDR3 loop is CASSPFGTDSYEQYF. The DNA read from the CDR3 is TGTGCAAGCAGCCCCTTCGGGACAGACTCCTATGAACAGTAC.

This clone rates as medium-sized. Germline and genes here are mouse. Coverage ceases 1 residue before the CDR3 finishes, and the germline J gene fills in the end. The genes are TRBV4 and TRBJ2-1; possibly TRBD2 for D (6 bases). The V gene lost 5 bases and the J gene lost 3 bases, with 8 bases spanning the gap. Germline values: CDR1 LGHDT, CDR2 YNNKQL (reference sequence). The CDR3 loop spans 13 amino acids. The covered CDR3 bases are TGTGCCAGCAGCCTGGGGCCCTATGCTGAGCAGTTC. Translation gives CASSLGPYAEQF. The complete CDR3 reads CASSLGPYAEQFF.

A word on this clone: Genes here carry mouse names. Coverage ceases 1 residue before the CDR3 finishes, and the germline J gene fills in the end. V and J are TRBV31 and TRBJ2-5, with TRBD2 as a possible D gene (6 bases). Trimming took off 1 base at V and 0 bases at J, with 11 bases between the two ends. CDR1 GKSSPN and CDR2 SITVG come from the germline V gene. The CDR3 is made up of 15 amino acids. CDR3 DNA (partial): TGTGCCTGGAGTCCTTCTGGGGTTAACCAAGACACCCAGTAC. Translating gives CAWSPSGVNQDTQY. The CDR3 in its entirety is CAWSPSGVNQDTQYF.

A word on this clone: Any gene name here is a mouse gene name. The sequenced fragment ends 1 residue before the CDR3 boundary, so the rest is inferred from the germline J gene. The V and J genes are TRBV29 and TRBJ1-5, with D possibly being TRBD1 (6 bases). CDR3 length: 13 residues. Germline assignment: CDR1 MSHET and CDR2 SYDVDS. V gave up 8 bases and J gave up 0 bases, with 8 bases separating them. The CDR3 protein is CASGDNNNQAPLF. The covered CDR3 bases are TGTGCTAGCGGGGACAATAACAACCAGGCTCCGCTT.

Concerning this clone itself: The genes and germline here are from mouse. The read falls 1 residue short of the CDR3 end, and the missing part is taken from the germline J gene. V gene TRBV12-2 combines with J gene TRBJ2-7; tentatively, D is TRBD2 (6 bases). Trimming left V 0 bases short and J 4 bases short, with 6 bases between. The CDR3 contains 12 residues. From germline, CDR1 is SGHLS and CDR2 HYDKME. The part of the CDR3 DNA that was read is TGTGCCAGCTCTCTCGACTGGTATGAACAGTAC. Protein: CASSLDWYEQY. The whole CDR3 sequence is CASSLDWYEQYF.

This clone was seen a few times. These gene names are mouse names. The CDR3 end lies 1 residue beyond the end of the read and is filled in from the germline J gene. V gene TRBV23 combines with J gene TRBJ2-7; TRBD1 was called by the table and not checked on the DNA. The CDR3 runs to 13 residues. Germline V lookup: CDR1 KGHTA, CDR2 FQNQQP. The covered CDR3 bases are TGCTCCAGCAGTCAATCTCAGGGGTATGAACAGTAC. It specifies CSSSQSQGYEQY. The entire CDR3 reads CSSSQSQGYEQYF.

Points on this clone: Gene names follow the mouse nomenclature. The missing CDR3 end, 1 residue past where the read stops, is filled in from the germline J gene. The chain links TRBV3 to TRBJ2-4; 12 bases are a match to TRBD2. CDR1 and CDR2 from the germline V gene are SNHLY and FYNGKV (reference sequence). V was pared by 5 bases and J by 8 bases, with 2 bases of the junction left unmatched. The CDR3 is made up of 13 amino acids. The part of the CDR3 DNA that was read is TGTGCCAGCAGCCCGGGACTGGGGGGCACCTTGTAC. Residues: CASSPGLGGTLY. The full CDR3 sequence reads CASSPGLGGTLYF.

A single count supports this clone. Mouse germline and gene names are used. From the germline J gene comes the end of the CDR3, since the read stops 1 residue before it. The rearrangement uses TRBV26 and TRBJ2-7, with 13 bases identical to TRBD2. Per germline, CDR1 KGHPV and CDR2 FQNQEV (reference sequence). Trimming took 2 bases from V and 4 from J; bases not matched to a gene: 2. The CDR3 is made up of 15 amino acids. The CDR3 is CASSLPGLGGYEQYF. The CDR3 bases that were read are TGTGCCAGCAGTCTGCCGGGACTGGGGGGGTATGAACAGTAC.

On this clone itself: Gene names refer to mouse genes. The CDR3 extends 1 residue past the end of the read, so its final part is completed from the germline J gene. This rearrangement joins TRBV24 to TRBJ1-4, with D unresolved. This CDR3 has 15 amino acids. The V and J ends lost 2 bases and 0 bases respectively, with 7 bases between them. The V gene's germline CDR1 is KGHTA and CDR2 FRNEEI. CDR3 DNA (partial): TGTGCCAGCAGTCTGGGACGGTTTTCCAACGAAAGATTATTT. Amino acid sequence: CASSLGRFSNERLF. The whole CDR3 protein reads CASSLGRFSNERLFF.

A word on this clone: Gene names and germline refer to mouse. The read ends 1 residue shy of where the CDR3 ends; the end is completed using the germline J gene. The rearrangement uses TRBV26 and TRBJ1-1; TRBD1 might be the D (5 bases). The CDR3 loop spans 15 amino acids. Germline loops: CDR1 KGHPV, CDR2 FQNQEV (reference sequence). V was clipped by 0 bases and J by 1 base, with 9 bases between them. CDR3: CASSLSIRENTEVFF. The sequenced CDR3 bases are TGTGCCAGCAGTCTGTCTATCAGGGAAAACACAGAAGTCTTC. Looking up the rest from reference TRBV26 and TRBJ1-1 gives the full variable domain: NSKVIQTPRYLVKGQGQKAKMRCIPEKGHPVVFWYQQNKNNEFKFLINFQNQEVLQQIDMTEKRFSAECPSNSPCSLEIQSSEAGDSALYLCASSLSIRENTEVFFGKGTRLTVV.

As concerns this clone: All gene names here are mouse names. The read falls 1 residue short of the CDR3 end, and the missing part is taken from the germline J gene. This chain links TRBV24 with TRBJ2-7, with 10 bases that match TRBD1. The germline gives CDR1 KGHTA, CDR2 FRNEEI. V lost 4 bases, J lost 2 bases, and 2 bases stayed unmatched. The CDR3 covers 14 residues. The part of the CDR3 DNA that was read is TGTGCCAGCAGTCCCGGGACAGGGGCCTATGAACAGTAC. It translates to CASSPGTGAYEQY. The full-length CDR3 reads as CASSPGTGAYEQYF.

Notes on this clone: Germline and genes here are mouse. The DNA ends 1 residue before the CDR3 does, and the rest of the CDR3 is filled in from the germline J gene. This chain connects TRBV26 to TRBJ1-1; D not certain. Trimming left V 4 bases short and J 1 base short, with 4 bases between. The CDR3 covers 12 residues. Germline lookup yields CDR1 KGHPV and CDR2 FQNQEV (reference sequence). The covered CDR3 bases are TGTGCCAGCAGTCGGACGAACACAGAAGTCTTC. It codes for CASSRTNTEVF. The whole CDR3 protein is CASSRTNTEVFF.

Worth noting for this clone: Gene names are the mouse ones. Read data end 1 residue before the CDR3 end; the end is taken from the germline J gene. The chain combines TRBV26 with TRBJ2-5; a possible D gene is TRBD2 (7 bases). The CDR3 extends over 14 amino acids. Deletions cut 2 bases from V and 5 bases from J, with 11 bases between. From germline, CDR1 is KGHPV and CDR2 FQNQEV (reference sequence). Partial CDR3 DNA: TGTGCCAGCAGTCTGAGGGGGGCGCGAGACACCCAGTAC. The encoded protein is CASSLRGARDTQY. The entire CDR3 reads CASSLRGARDTQYF.

The table lists this clone with a few counts. Gene labels here are mouse ones. The read is 1 residue too short to cover the CDR3 end, so that end is filled in from the germline J gene. The gene calls are TRBV20 and TRBJ2-4; tentative D call: TRBD2 (6 bases). V lost 2 bases, J lost 0 bases, and 6 bases lay in between. Germline V lookup: CDR1 GFQATS, CDR2 STVNSAI. CDR3 length: 13 residues. The CDR3 DNA, read in part, is TGTGGTGCTAGGACTGGGAGTCAAAACACCTTGTAC. It is translated as CGARTGSQNTLY. The entire CDR3 is CGARTGSQNTLYF.

Notes on this clone: Mouse gene names and germline throughout. The CDR3 is cut off 1 residue early in the read; its end comes from the germline J gene. The chain combines TRBV13-1 with TRBJ1-1, with D possibly TRBD1 on 5 matching bases. CDR3 length: 14 amino acids. Trimming pared 3 bases from V and 1 base from J, leaving 10 bases between. Germline V lookup: CDR1 NSHNY, CDR2 SYGAGN. CDR3 loop: CASSAGRVNTEVFF. CDR3 bases read: TGTGCCAGCAGTGCAGGGAGGGTAAACACAGAAGTCTTC.

Points on this clone: Gene names and germline match the mouse. Sequencing ends 1 residue short of the CDR3 end; the germline J gene provides the rest. V is TRBV1 and J is TRBJ1-4; no reliable D call. CDR3 size: 14 residues. Looked up from germline, CDR1 is NSQYPW and CDR2 is LRSPGD (reference sequence). V lost 0 bases and J 7 bases, leaving 9 bases between the germline ends. The CDR3 reads CTCSAEGKGERLFF. The CDR3 bases that were read are TGCACCTGCAGTGCAGAAGGGAAGGGCGAAAGATTATTT.

Concerning this clone: The gene names given are mouse names. The CDR3 goes on 1 residue after the read ends, and that part is filled in from the germline J gene. The chain carries TRBV23 and TRBJ1-1; the listed D gene, TRBD1, was not tested against the DNA. In germline, CDR1 is KGHTA, CDR2 FQNQQP. The CDR3 spans 11 residues. The chain's CDR3 is CSSRQRTEVFF. CDR3 DNA, as far as it was read: TGCTCCAGCAGACAGAGAACAGAAGTCTTC. The full variable domain, with the rest looked up from reference TRBV23 and TRBJ1-1, is DAAVTQKPRYLIKMKGQEAEMKCIPEKGHTAVFWYQQKQSKELKFLIYFQNQQPLDQIDMVKERFSAVCPSSSLCSLGIRTCEAEDSALYLCSSRQRTEVFFGKGTRLTVV.

This clone was counted only a few times. Germline and genes here are mouse. The read comes to an end 1 residue before the CDR3 does, leaving the germline J gene to fill in the end. V is TRBV26 and J is TRBJ1-4; 11 nucleotides match TRBD1. Germline V CDR1 and CDR2: KGHPV, FQNQEV (reference sequence). The junction had 4 bases not matched to a gene; V was cut back by 0 bases and J by 7 bases. The CDR3 is 16 residues long. Incomplete CDR3 DNA: TGTGCCAGCAGTCTGTCCGGGACAGGGGGTTCCGAAAGATTATTT. It codes for CASSLSGTGGSERLF. The full CDR3 reads CASSLSGTGGSERLFF.

A note on this clone: Mouse germline and gene names are used. The CDR3 extends 1 residue past the end of the read, so its final part is completed from the germline J gene. The genes are TRBV26 and TRBJ2-5; D is perhaps TRBD1 (6 bases). This CDR3 spans 14 amino acids. Trimming shortened V by 4 bases and J by 0 bases, and 8 bases separated the two germline ends. Germline values: CDR1 KGHPV, CDR2 FQNQEV (reference sequence). CDR3 protein: CASSPGQNQDTQYF. The CDR3 DNA, read in part, is TGTGCCAGCAGTCCGGGACAAAACCAAGACACCCAGTAC.

Turning to this clone: The gene names given are mouse names. The CDR3 end is not reached by the read, which stops 1 residue before it; the germline J gene fills it in. The V and J genes are TRBV3 and TRBJ2-3, with D possibly being TRBD2 (7 bases). Germline V gives CDR1 SNHLY, CDR2 FYNGKV (reference sequence). V shed 1 base and J shed 3 bases, with 11 bases lying between them. CDR3 length equals 15 residues. The sequenced CDR3 bases are TGTGCCAGCAGCTTAGGAGGGGGGCAGGCAGAAACGCTGTAT. It translates to CASSLGGGQAETLY. In full, the CDR3 is CASSLGGGQAETLYF. Supplemented by reference TRBV3 and TRBJ2-3, the full variable domain reads GPKVLQIPSHQIIDMGQMVTLNCDPVSNHLYFYWYKQILGQQMEFLVNFYNGKVMEKSKLFKDQFSVERPDGSYFTLKIQPTALEDSAVYFCASSLGGGQAETLYFGSGTRLTVL.

About this clone itself: Mouse names are used for the genes. The read finishes 1 residue shy of the CDR3 end, and the germline J gene is used to complete it. Different DNA sequences within this sample yield the same CDR3. This rearrangement joins TRBV26 to TRBJ2-5; no clear D gene. The germline CDR1 and CDR2 sequences are KGHPV and FQNQEV (reference sequence). The CDR3 has 13 residues. The V and J ends lost 3 bases and 0 bases respectively, with 4 bases between them. The CDR3 sequence: CASSLLNQDTQYF. Incomplete CDR3 DNA: TGTGCCAGCAGTCTTCTCAACCAAGACACCCAGTAC.